Detailed here is one T cell receptor beta chain. Antigen specificity is unknown. Generated by immunoSEQ multiplex PCR, the TCRdb table keeps only in-frame clones and is missing some. The repertoire holds over 15,000 clones, around 81% seen once, with 9% in the top ten. These data belong to a study of T cells and Merkel cell carcinoma outcomes. Study conclusions and caveats: Merkel cell carcinoma outcomes were reportedly predicted by repertoire and T-cell density.

The TCR comes from a human donor with Merkel cell carcinoma. Sequencing input: tumor tissue from Merkel cell carcinoma.

The CDR3 nucleotides are TGTGCCAGCAGTTTACTACCTAGCGGGGGGGGCACAGATACGCAGTATTTT. Amino acids: CASSLLPSGGGTDTQYF. V gene TRBV27 combines with J gene TRBJ2-3, with TRBD2 matching 12 bases. V gave up 2 bases and J gave up 1 base; unmatched junction bases: 4. This CDR3 comprises 17 residues. Germline V gene sequence: CDR1 MNHEY, CDR2 SMNVEV (reference sequence).